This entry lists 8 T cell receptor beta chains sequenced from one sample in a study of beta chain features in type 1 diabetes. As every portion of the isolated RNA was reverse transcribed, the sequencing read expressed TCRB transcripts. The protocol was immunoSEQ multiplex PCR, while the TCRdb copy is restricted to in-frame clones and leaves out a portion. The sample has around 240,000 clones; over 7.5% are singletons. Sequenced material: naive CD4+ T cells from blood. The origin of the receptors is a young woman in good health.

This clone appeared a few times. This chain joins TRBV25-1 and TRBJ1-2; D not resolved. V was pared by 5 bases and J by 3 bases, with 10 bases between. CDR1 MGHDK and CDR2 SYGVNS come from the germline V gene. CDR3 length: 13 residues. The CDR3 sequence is CASSKSIDYGYTF. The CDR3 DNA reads TGTGCCAGCAGTAAGAGTATCGACTATGGCTACACCTTC.

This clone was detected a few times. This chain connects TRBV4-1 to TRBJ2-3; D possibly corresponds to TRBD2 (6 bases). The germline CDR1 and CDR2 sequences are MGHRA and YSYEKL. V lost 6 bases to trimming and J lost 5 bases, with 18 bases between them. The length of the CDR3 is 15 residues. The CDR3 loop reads CASRFRPGEKDTQYF. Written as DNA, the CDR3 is TGCGCCAGCAGGTTTCGGCCGGGAGAGAAAGATACGCAGTATTTT.

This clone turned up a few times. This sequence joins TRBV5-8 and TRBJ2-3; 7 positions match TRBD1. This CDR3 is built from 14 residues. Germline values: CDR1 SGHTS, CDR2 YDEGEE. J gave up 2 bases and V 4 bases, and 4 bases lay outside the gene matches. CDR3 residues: CASSRDRATDTQYF. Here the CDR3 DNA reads TGTGCCAGCAGCCGTGACAGGGCCACAGATACGCAGTATTTT.

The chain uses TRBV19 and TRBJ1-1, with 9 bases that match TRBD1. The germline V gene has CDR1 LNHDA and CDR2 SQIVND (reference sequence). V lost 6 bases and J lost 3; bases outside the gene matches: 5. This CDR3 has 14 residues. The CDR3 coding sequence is TGTGCCAGTAGGCAACAGGGGGCGGACACTGAAGCTTTCTTT. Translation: CASRQQGADTEAFF.

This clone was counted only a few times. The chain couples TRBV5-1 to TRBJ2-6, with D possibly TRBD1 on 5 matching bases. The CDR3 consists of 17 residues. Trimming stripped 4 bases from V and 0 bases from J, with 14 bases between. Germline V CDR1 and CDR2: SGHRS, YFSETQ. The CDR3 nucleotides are TGCGCCAGCAGCCCCCAAATTCAGGGCTCTGGGGCCAACGTCCTGACTTTC. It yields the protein CASSPQIQGSGANVLTF. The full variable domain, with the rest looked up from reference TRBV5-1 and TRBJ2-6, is KAGVTQTPRYLIKTRGQQVTLSCSPISGHRSVSWYQQTPGQGLQFLFEYFSETQRNKGNFPGRFSGRQFSNSRSEMNVSTLELGDSALYLCASSPQIQGSGANVLTFGAGSRLTVL.

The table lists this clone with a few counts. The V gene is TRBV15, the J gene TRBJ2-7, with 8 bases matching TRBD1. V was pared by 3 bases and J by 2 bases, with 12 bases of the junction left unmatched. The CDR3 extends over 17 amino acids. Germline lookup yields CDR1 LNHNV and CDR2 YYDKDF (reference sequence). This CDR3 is CATSRPTARTGTYEQYF. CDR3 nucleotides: TGTGCCACCAGCAGGCCCACCGCGAGGACAGGGACCTACGAGCAGTACTTC.

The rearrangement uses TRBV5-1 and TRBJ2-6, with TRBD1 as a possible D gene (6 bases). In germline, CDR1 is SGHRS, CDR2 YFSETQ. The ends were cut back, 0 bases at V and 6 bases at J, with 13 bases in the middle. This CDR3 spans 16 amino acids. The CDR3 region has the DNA TGCGCCAGCAGCTTGGGGGGGCCGGCTCAGGCCAACGTCCTGACTTTC. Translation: CASSLGGPAQANVLTF.

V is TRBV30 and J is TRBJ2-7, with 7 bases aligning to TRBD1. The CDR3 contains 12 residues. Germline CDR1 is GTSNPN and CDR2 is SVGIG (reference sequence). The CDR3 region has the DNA TGTGCTTTAAACAGGGGTCGTGACGAGCAGTACTTC. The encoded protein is CALNRGRDEQYF.